Shown below are 15 T cell receptor beta chains from a single sample sequenced in a study of blood T cells in healthy people across ages. A sample-barcoded 5' primer and a J-beta primer mix were used in a second PCR of about 7 to 12 cycles. MiXCR, applied by TCRdb to the 5' RACE reads, yields one record per CDR3 protein. The profile covers approximately 880,000 distinct CDR3 sequences, with roughly 50% appearing a single time and roughly 12% taken by the ten largest. The source material was blood. The receptors originated from a man aged 25-45 years in good health.

The gene calls are TRBV2 and TRBJ2-7, with 7 bases fitting TRBD2. Germline V gene sequence: CDR1 SNHLY, CDR2 FYNNEI. V shed 7 bases and J 2 bases; nucleotides not matched to a gene: 5. This CDR3 comprises 13 residues. CDR3 DNA sequence: TGTGCCAGCAAGCGGGACTACGCCTACGAGCAGTACTTC. It codes for CASKRDYAYEQYF.

This chain connects TRBV12-3 or TRBV12-4 to TRBJ2-7; 7 bases are a match to TRBD2. Losses at the gene ends were 2 bases for V and 0 bases for J; bases not matched to a gene: 10. The length of the CDR3 is 17 residues. The CDR3 spells CASSLWGRGGSSYEQYF. In DNA, the CDR3 is TGTGCCAGCAGTTTATGGGGTCGTGGCGGGAGCTCCTACGAGCAGTACTTC.

This clonotype was picked up a small number of times. The gene calls are TRBV7-3 and TRBJ1-5; D possibly corresponds to TRBD1 (5 bases). V shed 5 bases and J shed 5 bases, with 16 bases lying between them. CDR1 and CDR2 (germline): SGHTA, FQGTGA. The CDR3 runs to 15 residues. The CDR3 reads CASSAGPGSDQPQHF. The DNA of the CDR3 is TGTGCCAGCAGCGCCGGTCCAGGGAGTGATCAGCCCCAGCATTTT.

This clonotype was recorded once. This chain links TRBV20-1 with TRBJ2-7; no firm D call. This CDR3 has 16 residues. The V gene lost 0 bases and the J gene lost 1 base, with 16 bases spanning the gap. Germline V lookup: CDR1 DFQATT, CDR2 SNEGSKA (reference sequence). CDR3 loop: CSAREVFGLASYEQYF. The CDR3 DNA reads TGCAGTGCTAGAGAGGTGTTCGGGCTTGCATCCTACGAGCAGTACTTC.

The genes are TRBV20-1 and TRBJ2-5; D is unresolved. Germline assignment: CDR1 DFQATT and CDR2 SNEGSKA (reference sequence). Trimming removed 3 bases from V and 3 bases from J, with 14 bases in between. The CDR3 runs 14 residues. This CDR3 reads CSASGPARKETQYF. The CDR3 DNA follows: TGCAGTGCTAGCGGGCCGGCGCGGAAAGAGACCCAGTACTTC.

The chain couples TRBV5-1 to TRBJ2-5, with D perhaps matching TRBD1 (5 bases). Germline values: CDR1 SGHRS, CDR2 YFSETQ. This CDR3 has 15 amino acids. V lost 0 bases and J lost 5, with 14 bases in between. DNA for the CDR3: TGCGCCAGCAGCTTGGAGGGGCCCTCGAGGGAGACCCAGTACTTC. Amino acid sequence: CASSLEGPSRETQYF.

This clonotype was counted a few times. The chain uses TRBV12-3 or TRBV12-4 and TRBJ2-3; 11 nucleotides agree with TRBD2. Losses at the gene ends were 6 bases for V and 6 bases for J; bases not matched to a gene: 11. CDR3 size: 16 residues. CDR3 sequence: CASSPVGSGGVDTQYF. CDR3 DNA: TGTGCCAGCAGCCCCGTTGGTAGCGGGGGGGTTGATACGCAGTATTTT.

The sample holds a few counts of this clonotype. The chain couples TRBV4-2 to TRBJ2-7; possible D gene TRBD2, 6 bases. V gave up 2 bases and J gave up 3 bases, with 14 bases separating them. This CDR3 spans 15 amino acids. The germline CDR1 and CDR2 sequences are LGHNA and YNFKEQ. DNA for the CDR3: TGTGCCAGCAGCCAATCGACTAGTACTCGCTACGAGCAGTACTTC. This encodes CASSQSTSTRYEQYF.

The chain uses TRBV4-3 and TRBJ1-5, with D hard to call. The V end was cut by 0 bases, the J end by 6 bases, with 12 bases between. The CDR3 sequence is 15 residues long. CDR1 is LGHNA, CDR2 YSLEER, per germline. The CDR3 spells CASSQDWGAGQPQHF. CDR3 DNA sequence: TGCGCCAGCAGCCAAGACTGGGGTGCTGGTCAGCCCCAGCATTTT.

The J gene is TRBJ2-6, the V gene TRBV29-1; 13 bases align to TRBD2. With 7 bases clipped from V and 1 base from J, the junction kept 7 bases outside the gene matches. In germline, CDR1 is SQVTM, CDR2 ANQGSEA. There are 17 residues in the CDR3. CDR3 amino acids: CSASRTSGSSGANVLTF. As DNA, the CDR3 is TGCAGCGCGTCCAGGACTAGCGGGAGTTCTGGGGCCAACGTCCTGACTTTC. The entire variable domain, with the rest obtained from reference TRBV29-1 and TRBJ2-6, is as follows: SAVISQKPSRDICQRGTSLTIQCQVDSQVTMMFWYRQQPGQSLTLIATANQGSEATYESGFVIDKFPISRPNLTFSTLTVSNMSPEDSSIYLCSASRTSGSSGANVLTFGAGSRLTVL.

This rearrangement joins TRBV29-1 to TRBJ1-1, with a possible D match to TRBD1 (6 bases). The CDR3 is 13 residues long. The germline gives CDR1 SQVTM, CDR2 ANQGSEA. Written as DNA, the CDR3 is TGCAACGTACTGACAGGCTTGAACACTGAAGCTTTCTTT. Translating gives CNVLTGLNTEAFF.

V is TRBV29-1 and J is TRBJ2-3; TRBD2 is a possible D gene (6 bases). This CDR3 contains 18 residues. The germline CDR1 and CDR2 sequences are SQVTM and ANQGSEA. V lost 1 base and J 5 bases, leaving 25 bases between the germline ends. For the CDR3, the DNA is TGCAGCGTTGAAGTCATTGGCACCGCGGGGAAACATGGAGATACGCAGTATTTT. Its protein is CSVEVIGTAGKHGDTQYF.

This clonotype came up many times. The chain joins TRBV6-6 to TRBJ2-7; no clear D. Germline CDR1 and CDR2: MNHNY and SVGAGI (reference sequence). V was cut by 8 bases and J by 3 bases, with 8 bases left in between. This CDR3 spans 11 amino acids. CDR3 coding DNA: TGTGCCAGCTTCCGCGGCTACGAGCAGTACTTC. Its protein is CASFRGYEQYF.

This clonotype was recorded a few times. The J gene is TRBJ2-7, the V gene TRBV5-1, with D possibly TRBD1 on 6 matching bases. This CDR3 contains 13 residues. Germline V CDR1 and CDR2: SGHRS, YFSETQ. The V and J ends lost 4 bases and 7 bases respectively, with 15 bases between them. The CDR3 here is CASSPGVSREQYF. In DNA form, the CDR3 reads TGCGCCAGCAGCCCAGGGGTATCTCGGGAGCAGTACTTC.

This rearrangement joins TRBV6-2 or TRBV6-3 to TRBJ2-7; the D gene is possibly TRBD2 (5 bases). This CDR3 comprises 14 residues. Germline CDR1 MNHEY, CDR2 SVGEGT. Deletions cut 2 bases from V and 4 bases from J, with 12 bases between. The CDR3, as DNA: TGTGCCAGCAGTTACAGGCGGGTAGAGTACGAGCAGTACTTC. It is translated as CASSYRRVEYEQYF.